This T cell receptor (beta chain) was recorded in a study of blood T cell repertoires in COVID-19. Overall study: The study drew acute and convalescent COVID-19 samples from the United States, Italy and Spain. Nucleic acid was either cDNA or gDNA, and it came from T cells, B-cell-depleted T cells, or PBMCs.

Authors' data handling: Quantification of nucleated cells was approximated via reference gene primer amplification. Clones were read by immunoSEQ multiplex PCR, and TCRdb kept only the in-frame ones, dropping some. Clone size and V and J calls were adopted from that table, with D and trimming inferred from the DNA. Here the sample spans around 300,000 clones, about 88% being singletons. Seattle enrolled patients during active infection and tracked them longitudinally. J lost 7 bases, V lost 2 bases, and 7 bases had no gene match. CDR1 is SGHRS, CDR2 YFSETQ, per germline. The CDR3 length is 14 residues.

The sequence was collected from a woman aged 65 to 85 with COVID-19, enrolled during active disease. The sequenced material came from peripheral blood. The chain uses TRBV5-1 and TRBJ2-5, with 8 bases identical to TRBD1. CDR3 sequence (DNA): TGCGCCAGCAGCTTAGACAGGGGTGCGGGGACCCAGTACTTC. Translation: CASSLDRGAGTQYF.